A single sample gave rise to the 11 T cell receptor beta chains below, sequenced in a study of T cells after yellow fever vaccination. TCRdb re-derived calls from the 5' RACE reads in MiXCR, one entry per CDR3 protein. The sample carries about 300,000 distinct CDR3 sequences, around 6.8% recorded once. The material sequenced was PBMCs, taken roughly 45 days after the first yellow fever vaccination. Receptor source: a man between 18 and 35 years old who received the YFV17D yellow fever vaccine.

This clonotype was detected only a few times. The chain carries TRBV27 and TRBJ2-7, with D uncertain. Trimming left V 5 bases short and J 3 bases short, with 17 bases between. Germline V gene data show CDR1 as MNHEY and CDR2 as SMNVEV (reference sequence). The length of the CDR3 is 15 residues. CDR3 amino acids: CASSTWLITGYEQYF. The CDR3 DNA reads as TGTGCCAGCAGTACTTGGTTGATCACGGGCTACGAGCAGTACTTC.

This clonotype has more than one count but fewer than ten. The V gene is TRBV5-6, the J gene TRBJ2-1, with unresolved D. This CDR3 is built from 14 residues. Germline V gives CDR1 SGHDT, CDR2 YYEEEE. The V and J ends lost 0 bases and 3 bases respectively, with 7 bases between them. The CDR3 sequence is CASSLGGYYNEQFF. The CDR3 DNA is TGTGCCAGCAGCTTGGGAGGATACTACAATGAGCAGTTCTTC. The full variable domain, completed using reference TRBV5-6 and TRBJ2-1, is DAGVTQSPTHLIKTRGQQVTLRCSPKSGHDTVSWYQQALGQGPQFIFQYYEEEERQRGNFPDRFSGHQFPNYSSELNVNALLLGDSALYLCASSLGGYYNEQFFGPGTRLTVL.

V gene TRBV20-1 combines with J gene TRBJ2-1; tentatively, D is TRBD2 (6 bases). The V and J ends lost 4 bases and 9 bases respectively, with 19 bases between them. The CDR3 runs to 14 residues. The germline gives CDR1 DFQATT, CDR2 SNEGSKA (reference sequence). In nucleotides, the CDR3 is TGCAGTGCTACCTTAGCGGAGCCCGTACTTGAGCAGTTCTTC. This codes for CSATLAEPVLEQFF.

This clonotype was picked up many times. The chain links TRBV5-1 to TRBJ2-5; D call uncertain. Germline CDR1 and CDR2: SGHRS and YFSETQ. This CDR3 spans 15 amino acids. V gave up 0 bases and J gave up 1 base, with 10 bases separating them. The CDR3 DNA reads TGCGCCAGCAGCTTGGCCGCGAATTCCCAAGAGACCCAGTACTTC. Translation gives CASSLAANSQETQYF.

There are a few counts of this clonotype. The chain recombines TRBV4-3 with TRBJ1-3; unclear D gene. Germline CDR1 reads LGHNA; CDR2 reads YSLEER. The CDR3 is 14 amino acids. V lost 4 bases, J lost 0 bases, and 7 bases lay in between. CDR3 protein: CASSLETSGNTIYF. CDR3 in DNA: TGCGCCAGCAGCCTCGAGACCTCTGGAAACACCATATATTTT.

V and J are TRBV10-3 and TRBJ2-1; the D gene is possibly TRBD2 (6 bases). The CDR3 runs to 15 residues. Germline CDR1 reads ENHRY; CDR2 reads SYGVKD. V shed 6 bases and J shed 0 bases, with 12 bases lying between them. The CDR3 sequence is CAISRTTSSYNEQFF. Here the CDR3 DNA reads TGTGCCATCAGCCGGACGACTAGCTCCTACAATGAGCAGTTCTTC.

The CDR3 region has the DNA TGCGCCAGCAGCCAAGATGCTGCAGGGAGAAGACCCCAGCATTTT. This encodes CASSQDAAGRRPQHF. V and J are TRBV4-3 and TRBJ1-5, with D perhaps TRBD1 (5 bases). Germline V lookup: CDR1 LGHNA, CDR2 YSLEER. This CDR3 is 15 amino acids long. Trimming left V 0 bases short and J 10 bases short, with 16 bases between.

CDR3 residues: CASSFPGLLAKNIQYF. CDR3 DNA sequence: TGTGCCAGCAGTTTCCCAGGCCTGCTAGCCAAAAACATTCAGTACTTC. The V gene is TRBV12-3 or TRBV12-4, the J gene TRBJ2-4; D is ambiguous. CDR3 size: 16 residues. The ends were cut back, 3 bases at V and 0 bases at J, with 12 bases in the middle.

This clonotype was seen only a few times. This rearrangement joins TRBV12-3 or TRBV12-4 to TRBJ1-3; D unresolved. There are 14 residues in the CDR3. Deletions cut 7 bases from V and 0 bases from J, with 10 bases between. CDR3 protein: CASTEHISGNTIYF. CDR3 in DNA: TGTGCCAGCACCGAACATATCTCTGGAAACACCATATATTTT.

This clonotype was seen a few times. The genes are TRBV7-8 and TRBJ2-7; 7 bases fit TRBD1. V shed 4 bases and J 2 bases; nucleotides not matched to a gene: 5. The CDR3 runs to 14 residues. The germline V gene has CDR1 SGHVS and CDR2 FQNEAQ. The CDR3 bases are TGTGCCAGCAGCTCGACACAGGGGCCCTACGAGCAGTACTTC. This translates into CASSSTQGPYEQYF. The variable domain in full, completed from reference TRBV7-8 and TRBJ2-7, reads GAGVSQSPRYKVAKRGQDVALRCDPISGHVSLFWYQQALGQGPEFLTYFQNEAQLDKSGLPSDRFFAERPEGSVSTLKIQRTQQEDSAVYLCASSSTQGPYEQYFGPGTRLTVT.

The V call is TRBV30, the J call TRBJ1-1; possible D gene TRBD1, 6 bases. There are 13 residues in the CDR3. The germline V gene has CDR1 GTSNPN and CDR2 SVGIG (reference sequence). Trimming pared 2 bases from V and 0 bases from J, leaving 7 bases between. CDR3 nucleotides: TGTGCCTGGAGTAGGACAGTGAACACTGAAGCTTTCTTT. It codes for CAWSRTVNTEAFF.